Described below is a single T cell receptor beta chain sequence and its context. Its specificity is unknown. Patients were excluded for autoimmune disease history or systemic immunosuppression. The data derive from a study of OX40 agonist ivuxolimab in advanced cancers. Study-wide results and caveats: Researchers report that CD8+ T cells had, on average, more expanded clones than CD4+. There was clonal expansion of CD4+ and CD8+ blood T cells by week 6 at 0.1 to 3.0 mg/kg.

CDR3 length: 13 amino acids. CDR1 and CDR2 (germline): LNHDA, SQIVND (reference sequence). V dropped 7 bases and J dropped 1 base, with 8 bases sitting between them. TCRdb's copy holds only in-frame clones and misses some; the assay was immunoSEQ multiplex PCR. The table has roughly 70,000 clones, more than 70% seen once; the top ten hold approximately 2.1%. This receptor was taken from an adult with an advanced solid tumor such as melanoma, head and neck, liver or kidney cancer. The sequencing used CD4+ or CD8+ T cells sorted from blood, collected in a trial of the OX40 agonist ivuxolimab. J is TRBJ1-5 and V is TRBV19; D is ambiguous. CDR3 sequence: CASMVGSNQPQHF. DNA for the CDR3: TGTGCCAGTATGGTGGGGAGCAATCAGCCCCAGCATTTT.